This T cell receptor (beta chain) was documented in a study of lymphopenia after photon versus proton radiotherapy. Study-level results: Proton therapy kept repertoires fairly stable, unlike photons, which gained effector/memory cells.

The method was immunoSEQ multiplex PCR; TCRdb's version includes in-frame clones alone and lacks a portion of them. This sample yields more than 25,000 clones, of which around 90% are seen a single time; roughly 19% belongs to the top ten. On this clone itself: The antigen is not known.

The CDR3 contains 12 residues. The germline gives CDR1 SGHAT, CDR2 FQNNGV. V gave up 2 bases and J gave up 8 bases, with 9 bases separating them. Sequences were derived from peripheral blood, sampled from a patient treated with photon-based radiotherapy. J is TRBJ1-1 and V is TRBV11-2; D gene unclear. The sequence was collected from a man aged 50-60 years with gastric cancer. The CDR3 loop reads CASSLNVAEAFF. The DNA for the CDR3 is TGTGCCAGCAGCTTAAACGTCGCGGAAGCTTTCTTT.